These T cell receptor beta chains were read from a single sample in a study of shared clonotypes between healthy human individuals. TCRdb keeps only in-frame clones here, not all; method: immunoSEQ multiplex PCR. The table records approximately 1,500,000 clones, around 98% of them present only once. What was sequenced was naive CD4+ T cells sorted from blood. These receptors all come from a man under 40 in good health. The CDR3 runs from the conserved cysteine through the conserved F or W. A D gene is named only where the DNA matches it firmly. For some rows the clone size is stated as once, few or many, or as a class when expanded; others skip it.

d_call j_call clone_size v_call cdr3_aa cdr3_nt
NA TRBJ1-1 once TRBV7-8 CASSSPATEAFF TGTGCCAGCAGCTCCCCGGCCACTGAAGCTTTCTTT
TRBD2 TRBJ2-1 NA TRBV7-6 CASSTKPGLAGGPYNEQFF TGTGCCAGCAGCACAAAGCCGGGACTAGCGGGAGGCCCCTACAATGAGCAGTTCTTC
TRBD1 TRBJ1-2 NA TRBV6-6 CASRDFQGAVGYTF TGTGCCAGCAGGGACTTCCAGGGGGCGGTTGGCTACACCTTC
NA TRBJ1-2 NA TRBV7-8 CASSIGSRNYGYTF TGTGCCAGCAGCATAGGGAGCCGTAACTATGGCTACACCTTC
NA TRBJ2-5 NA TRBV30 CAWRLTQWAETQYF TGTGCCTGGAGGCTGACACAATGGGCAGAGACCCAGTACTTC
TRBD1 TRBJ1-2 once TRBV28 CASSFGDRVPFGYTF TGTGCCAGCAGTTTCGGGGACAGGGTCCCATTCGGCTACACCTTC
NA TRBJ1-5 NA TRBV2 CASVEDGGQPQHF TGTGCCAGCGTCGAGGATGGAGGTCAGCCCCAGCATTTT
NA TRBJ1-5 once TRBV7-2 CASSLSTGGNQPQHF TGTGCCAGCAGCCTCTCGACGGGTGGGAATCAGCCCCAGCATTTT
TRBD1 TRBJ2-1 NA TRBV9 CASSPGGQGANEQFF TGTGCCAGCAGCCCGGGGGGACAGGGGGCTAATGAGCAGTTCTTC
TRBD1 TRBJ2-7 NA TRBV6-1 CASRGNRDRGYEQYF TGTGCCAGCAGGGGAAACCGGGACAGGGGTTACGAGCAGTACTTC
NA TRBJ2-6 NA TRBV5-5 CASSLSGTVSGANVLTF TGTGCCAGCAGCTTATCCGGGACGGTGTCTGGGGCCAACGTCCTGACTTTC